This TCR beta chain comes out of a study of blood T cell repertoires in COVID-19 (dated by TCRdb to about 2020). Regarding the study in general: Collaborator samples came from the United States, Italy and Spain and covered acute and convalescent phases of COVID-19. The prospective study material was composed of cDNA or gDNA derived from T cells, B-cell-depleted T cells, or PBMCs. Subjects who had been exposed to COVID-19, were actively infected with it, or had recovered from it provided the deeply sampled blood TCRbeta repertoires that made up the dataset. A freely available public database, intended as a resource for researchers studying the immune response to SARS-CoV-2, is where the repertoires were released. The samples were drawn from two sources: the first 160 participants of the ongoing ImmuneRACE study, and 1,200 or so subjects contributed by 6 global collaborators. The sample metadata nearly always contained a de-identified subject ID, COVID-19 status, age in years and sex. Where available, HLA class I and class II types were obtained from metadata supplied by the sample provider rather than from assay-based typing.

Study-wide findings and limitations: The amount of clinical and demographic metadata varied by source and participant and was provided uncurated.

Participants in the prospective study were aged about 18 to 95 years, lived in some 24 United States geographic areas, and enrolled through a virtual design. In the prospective study, participants were assigned to cohorts based on the clinical history participants reported in a screening survey and a study questionnaire. For ImmuneRACE Cohort 3, a participant was defined as recovered based on two consecutive negative NP/OP PCR tests, clearance by a healthcare professional, or resolution of symptoms. In the prospective study, mobile phlebotomists collected whole blood, serum and a nasopharyngeal or oropharyngeal swab from each participant. Additional blood draws and questionnaires over an approximately two-month period could optionally be provided by prospective study participants. Prospective study blood samples were shipped either frozen or at room temperature before DNA extraction. Concerning this clone itself: Its target antigen remains unknown. Base-call qualities are not available, and no considerably larger clone is one nucleotide away.

TCRbeta CDR3 regions were amplified from genomic DNA by means of the immunoSEQ Assay, a bias-controlled multiplex PCR. Under the source paper's analysis protocol: The number of nucleated cells in each sample was estimated by amplification of reference gene primers within the assay. To quantify the absolute abundance of each unique TCRbeta CDR3 rearrangement, sequence reads were collapsed and filtered. For each sample, productive Simpson clonality was calculated by taking the square root of Simpson's diversity index across productive rearrangements. Entries here come from immuneACCESS through TCRdb and include only in-frame sequences with V and J called. Some clones fail to appear in such tables; in the studies checked, an unresolved V gene covers under half of the shortfall, and the cause of the remainder is unknown. The DNA gave D and trimming, while V, J and clone size come from that table. The sample includes some 200,000 clones, with 82% observed a single time. The ten largest clones represent about an eighth of the sample.

V trim: 3 bases; J trim: 3 bases; unmatched bases: 10. The CDR3 has 18 amino acids, counting the end cysteine and phenylalanine. CDR3 DNA only is kept here, 54 bases in frame from base 1. The germline V gene encodes CDR1 LGHDT and CDR2 YNNKEL (reference sequence). The sequence links TRBV3-1 (or the pseudogene TRBV3-2) to TRBJ2-1; 11 middle bases align to TRBD2. The TCR sequence derives from a man aged 40-55 years who had recovered from COVID-19. Sequenced material: PBMCs or T cells enriched from blood (not recorded which). The CDR3: CASSHGPSGRPHYNEQFF. The nucleotide sequence reads TGTGCCAGCAGCCACGGTCCTAGCGGGAGGCCTCACTACAATGAGCAGTTCTTC.